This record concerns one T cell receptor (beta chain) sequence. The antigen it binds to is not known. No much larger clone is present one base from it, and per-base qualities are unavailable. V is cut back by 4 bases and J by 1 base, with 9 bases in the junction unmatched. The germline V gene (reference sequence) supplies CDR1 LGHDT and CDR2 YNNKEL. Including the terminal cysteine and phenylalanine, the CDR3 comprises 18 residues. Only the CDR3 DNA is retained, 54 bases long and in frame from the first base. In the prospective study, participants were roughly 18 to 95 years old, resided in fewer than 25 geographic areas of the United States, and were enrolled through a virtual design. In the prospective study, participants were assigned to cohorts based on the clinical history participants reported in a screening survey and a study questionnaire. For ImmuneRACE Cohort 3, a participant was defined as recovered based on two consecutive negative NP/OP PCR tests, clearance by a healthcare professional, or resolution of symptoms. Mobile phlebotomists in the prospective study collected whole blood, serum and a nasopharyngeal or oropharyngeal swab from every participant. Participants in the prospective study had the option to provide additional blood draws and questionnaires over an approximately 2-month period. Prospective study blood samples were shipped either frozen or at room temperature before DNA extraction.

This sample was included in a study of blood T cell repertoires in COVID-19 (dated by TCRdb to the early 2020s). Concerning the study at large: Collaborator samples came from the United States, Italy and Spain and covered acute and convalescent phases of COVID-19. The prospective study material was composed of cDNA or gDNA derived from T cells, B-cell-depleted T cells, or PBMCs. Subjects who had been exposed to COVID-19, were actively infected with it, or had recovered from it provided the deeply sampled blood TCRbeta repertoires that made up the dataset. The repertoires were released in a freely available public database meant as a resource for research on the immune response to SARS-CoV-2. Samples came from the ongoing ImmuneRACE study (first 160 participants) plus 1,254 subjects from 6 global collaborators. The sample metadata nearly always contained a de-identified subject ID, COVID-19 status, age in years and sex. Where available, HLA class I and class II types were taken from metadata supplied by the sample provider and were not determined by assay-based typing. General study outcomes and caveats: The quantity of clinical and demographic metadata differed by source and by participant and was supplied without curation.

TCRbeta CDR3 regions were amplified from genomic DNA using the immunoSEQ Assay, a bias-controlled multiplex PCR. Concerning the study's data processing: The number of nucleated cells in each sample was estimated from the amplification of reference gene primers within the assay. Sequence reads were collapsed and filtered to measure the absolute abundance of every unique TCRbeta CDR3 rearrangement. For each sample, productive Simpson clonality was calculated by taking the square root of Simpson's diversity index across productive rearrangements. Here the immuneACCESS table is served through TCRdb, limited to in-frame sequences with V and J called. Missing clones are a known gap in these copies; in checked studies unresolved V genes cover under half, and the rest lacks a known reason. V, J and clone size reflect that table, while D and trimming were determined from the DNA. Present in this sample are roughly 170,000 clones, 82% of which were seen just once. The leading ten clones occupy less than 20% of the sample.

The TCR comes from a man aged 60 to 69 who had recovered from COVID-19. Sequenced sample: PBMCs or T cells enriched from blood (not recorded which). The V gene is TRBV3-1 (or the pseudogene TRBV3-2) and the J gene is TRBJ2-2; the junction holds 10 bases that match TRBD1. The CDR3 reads CASSPTDDRGLNTGELFF. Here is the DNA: TGTGCCAGCAGCCCCACCGATGACAGGGGGCTGAACACCGGGGAGCTGTTTTTT.